The clone carrying this T cell receptor (beta chain) was counted a single time. Its cognate antigen is unknown. CDR1 SGHVS and CDR2 FQNEAQ come from the germline V gene. There are 15 residues in the CDR3. V shed 0 bases and J shed 6 bases, with 15 bases lying between them. These data come from a study of cytomegalovirus exposure and HLA in healthy donors. Study-wide points: High sensitivity and specificity were reportedly achieved when the classifier diagnosed cytomegalovirus status. Across donors, most TCRs were seen rarely, yet some public ones were widespread. The study listed 164 cytomegalovirus-associated TCR beta chains.

Clones were sequenced by immunoSEQ multiplex PCR, and TCRdb holds only the in-frame ones, with some missing. Here the sample spans 200,000 to 250,000 clones, 75% to 90% being singletons. This TCR was sampled from a woman aged 30 to 39 in good health and CMV-seropositive. The source material was PBMCs. The J gene is TRBJ2-7, the V gene TRBV7-8, with D maybe TRBD2 (6 bases). The CDR3 bases are TGTGCCAGCAGCTTAGCGGACTACTGGGGTGGCGAGCAGTACTTC. Translating it yields CASSLADYWGGEQYF.